A single sample is the source of the 25 T cell receptor beta chains below, sequenced in a study of technical replicates of blood from a handful of donors. The assay was immunoSEQ multiplex PCR, and TCRdb's table has in-frame clones only and misses some. The sample holds 75,000 to 100,000 clones, about 94% seen once. Sequencing was carried out using T cells isolated from PBMCs. These receptor sequences come from a human donor in good health.

The chain couples TRBV18 to TRBJ2-1; tentative D call: TRBD2 (5 bases). CDR1 and CDR2 (germline): KGHSH, LQKENI. Trimming left V 4 bases short and J 8 bases short, with 12 bases between. This CDR3 spans 13 amino acids. The CDR3 loop reads CASSLLLVHEQFF. The CDR3 region has the DNA TGTGCCAGCTCACTTCTACTAGTCCATGAGCAGTTCTTC.

V usage is TRBV19 and J usage is TRBJ1-1, with D perhaps TRBD1 (6 bases). The CDR3 extends over 12 amino acids. Germline V gives CDR1 LNHDA, CDR2 SQIVND (reference sequence). Trimming pared 6 bases from V and 1 base from J, leaving 6 bases between. The CDR3 region has the DNA TGTGCCAGTAGGGGACAGAACACTGAAGCTTTCTTT. Translated: CASRGQNTEAFF.

The chain has TRBV5-6 and TRBJ2-1; 7 bases are shared with TRBD2. There are 16 residues in the CDR3. After removal of 1 base from V and 8 bases from J, the junction contained 12 bases not matched to a gene. CDR1 is SGHDT and CDR2 is YYEEEE in the germline V gene. The CDR3 region is CASSLFGTISSHEQFF. CDR3 in DNA: TGTGCCAGCAGCTTGTTCGGGACTATCTCCAGCCATGAGCAGTTCTTC.

V gene TRBV28 combines with J gene TRBJ2-7; 7 bases are a match to TRBD1. Unmatched junction bases numbered 7, after V lost 4 bases and J lost 4 bases. Germline lookup yields CDR1 MDHEN and CDR2 SYDVKM. CDR3 length: 14 residues. Written as DNA, the CDR3 is TGTGCCAGCAGTTCCCCGGGACAGCCTTACGAGCAGTACTTC. Its protein product is CASSSPGQPYEQYF.

This clone came up a few times. This chain connects TRBV18 to TRBJ1-1; TRBD1 aligns across 9 bases. Trimming took 3 bases from V and 8 from J; bases not matched to a gene: 4. The CDR3 sequence is 13 residues long. CDR1 and CDR2 (germline): KGHSH, LQKENI. This CDR3 reads CASSPSTGGEAFF. CDR3 DNA sequence: TGTGCCAGCTCACCTAGCACAGGGGGCGAAGCTTTCTTT.

J is TRBJ1-5 and V is TRBV15; 10 bases align to TRBD1. CDR1 is LNHNV and CDR2 is YYDKDF in the germline V gene (reference sequence). The CDR3 totals 14 residues. The V segment lost 3 bases and the J segment 9 bases; nucleotides outside the gene matches: 5. CDR3 region: CATSRDRGLMPQHF. CDR3 in DNA: TGTGCCACCAGCAGGGACAGGGGGTTGATGCCCCAGCATTTT.

The chain has TRBV7-2 and TRBJ2-7; 7 bases agree with TRBD2. Germline lookup yields CDR1 SGHTA and CDR2 FQGNSA. The CDR3 covers 14 residues. Trimming removed 2 bases from V and 3 bases from J; junction bases left unmatched: 4. This CDR3 reads CASSLPSGYYEQYF. CDR3 sequence (DNA): TGTGCCAGCAGCTTACCTAGCGGATACTACGAGCAGTACTTC.

The gene calls are TRBV7-9 and TRBJ2-7; the D gene is possibly TRBD1 (5 bases). In germline, CDR1 is SEHNR, CDR2 FQNEAQ (reference sequence). This CDR3 contains 17 residues. V was clipped by 6 bases and J by 2 bases, with 23 bases between them. CDR3 loop: CASRPREQVSVTYEQYF. In nucleotides, the CDR3 is TGTGCCAGCAGACCAAGAGAACAGGTCTCCGTTACCTACGAGCAGTACTTC.

The chain employs TRBV15 and TRBJ1-2; D call uncertain. CDR1 and CDR2 (germline): LNHNV, YYDKDF (reference sequence). Trimming shortened V by 0 bases and J by 2 bases, and 7 bases separated the two germline ends. The length of the CDR3 is 14 residues. The DNA for the CDR3 is TGTGCCACCAGCAGAGAAACAAGAAACTATGGCTACACCTTC. This codes for CATSRETRNYGYTF.

The chain uses TRBV9 and TRBJ1-6, with D tentatively TRBD1 (5 bases). Deletions cut 3 bases from V and 0 bases from J, with 13 bases between. The CDR3 length is 17 residues. CDR1 SGDLS and CDR2 YYNGEE come from the germline V gene. The CDR3 DNA reads as TGTGCCAGCAGCGCTGGGGGGATTAGCTCCTATAATTCACCCCTCCACTTT. Its translation: CASSAGGISSYNSPLHF.

The chain carries TRBV5-1 and TRBJ2-7, with D possibly matching TRBD2 (6 bases). Germline V gives CDR1 SGHRS, CDR2 YFSETQ. This CDR3 has 19 residues. V lost 0 bases, J lost 3 bases, and 25 bases lay in between. CDR3 region: CASSLDILRQTSWHYEQYF. In DNA, the CDR3 is TGCGCCAGCAGCTTGGACATACTGCGACAGACTAGTTGGCACTACGAGCAGTACTTC.

The V call is TRBV7-3, the J call TRBJ2-3, with 7 bases identical to TRBD2. Germline CDR1 is SGHTA and CDR2 is FQGTGA. CDR3 length: 14 residues. V shed 3 bases and J 2 bases; nucleotides not matched to a gene: 2. Here the CDR3 DNA reads TGTGCCAGCAGCTTTGCGGGGGACACAGATACGCAGTATTTT. Amino acids: CASSFAGDTDTQYF.

The chain carries TRBV5-1 and TRBJ2-5; 13 bases fit TRBD2. Per germline, CDR1 SGHRS and CDR2 YFSETQ. With 7 bases clipped from V and 5 bases from J, the junction kept 11 bases outside the gene matches. CDR3 length: 16 amino acids. In DNA, the CDR3 is TGCGCCAGCGTATCAGGACTAGCGGGAGAATTGGAGACCCAGTACTTC. It encodes CASVSGLAGELETQYF.

This chain connects TRBV6-1 to TRBJ2-1; TRBD1 aligns across 9 bases. After removal of 6 bases from V and 3 bases from J, the junction contained 6 bases not matched to a gene. This CDR3 has 15 residues. The germline CDR1 and CDR2 sequences are MNHNS and SASEGT. CDR3 sequence reads: CASREGQGGYNEQFF. The CDR3 bases are TGTGCCAGCAGGGAGGGACAGGGAGGCTACAATGAGCAGTTCTTC.

This CDR3 reads CASKRGAKNIQYF. As DNA, the CDR3 is TGTGCCAGCAAGAGGGGGGCCAAAAACATTCAGTACTTC. The chain carries TRBV28 and TRBJ2-4, with a tentative D call TRBD1 (6 bases). CDR1 and CDR2 (germline): MDHEN, SYDVKM. The CDR3 covers 13 residues. The ends were cut back, 7 bases at V and 1 base at J, with 8 bases in the middle.

The chain carries TRBV6-5 and TRBJ2-4, with 8 nucleotides matching TRBD1. After removal of 5 bases from V and 9 bases from J, the junction contained 9 bases not matched to a gene. Per germline, CDR1 MNHEY and CDR2 SVGAGI. This CDR3 contains 14 residues. The DNA for the CDR3 is TGTGCCAGCAGTCCCGGACAGGGATCTACCATTCAGTACTTC. Translating it yields CASSPGQGSTIQYF.

This chain connects TRBV5-1 to TRBJ2-1; 10 positions match TRBD2. Germline V gene data show CDR1 as SGHRS and CDR2 as YFSETQ. J gave up 8 bases and V 2 bases, and 10 bases lay outside the gene matches. The CDR3 is made up of 16 amino acids. This CDR3 reads CASSFFVAGGGYEQFF. As DNA, the CDR3 is TGCGCCAGCAGCTTTTTTGTAGCGGGGGGCGGATATGAGCAGTTCTTC.

This clone was detected only once. V gene TRBV2 combines with J gene TRBJ2-7; 11 positions match TRBD2. V shed 4 bases and J 0 bases; nucleotides not matched to a gene: 8. The CDR3 totals 17 residues. Per germline, CDR1 SNHLY and CDR2 FYNNEI. CDR3 coding DNA: TGTGCCAGCAGTGGTCCTAGCGGGGGGACCAACTCCTACGAGCAGTACTTC. Translating gives CASSGPSGGTNSYEQYF.

V gene TRBV11-2 combines with J gene TRBJ1-3; possibly TRBD1 for D (5 bases). The V gene lost 4 bases and the J gene lost 4 bases, with 11 bases spanning the gap. Per the germline V gene, CDR1 is SGHAT and CDR2 is FQNNGV. This CDR3 contains 14 residues. This CDR3 reads CASSYYAGGNTIYF. CDR3 bases: TGTGCCAGCAGCTACTATGCAGGGGGAAACACCATATATTTT.

The CDR3 protein is CASIREDTQYF. CDR3 DNA sequence: TGTGCCAGCATTAGGGAGGATACGCAGTATTTT. The J gene is TRBJ2-3, the V gene TRBV2, with a possible D match to TRBD2 (5 bases). Germline CDR1 SNHLY, CDR2 FYNNEI. Trimming left V 7 bases short and J 6 bases short, with 8 bases between. The CDR3 runs to 11 residues.

CDR3 sequence reads: CASSHEGHMNTGELFF. CDR3 sequence (DNA): TGCGCCAGCAGCCATGAAGGACACATGAACACCGGGGAGCTGTTTTTT. The chain uses TRBV4-1 and TRBJ2-2; possibly TRBD1 for D (5 bases). The CDR3 is 16 amino acids. CDR1 is MGHRA, CDR2 YSYEKL, per germline. The germline V and J ends were trimmed by 3 bases and 1 base, with 12 bases remaining between them.

CDR3 protein: CASSFGTSGNTIYF. Here the CDR3 DNA reads TGTGCCAGCAGCTTTGGCACCTCTGGAAACACCATATATTTT. This chain links TRBV7-9 with TRBJ1-3; D call uncertain. CDR3 length: 14 amino acids. Germline lookup yields CDR1 SEHNR and CDR2 FQNEAQ (reference sequence). V was shortened by 3 bases and J by 0 bases, with 6 bases between the two germline ends.

This sequence joins TRBV4-2 and TRBJ1-4, with 9 bases that match TRBD1. There are 15 residues in the CDR3. The V and J ends lost 3 bases and 6 bases, in that order; junction bases with no gene match: 5. The germline gives CDR1 LGHNA, CDR2 YNFKEQ. CDR3 loop: CASSQPGQGYEKLFF. The CDR3 region has the DNA TGTGCCAGCAGCCAGCCGGGACAGGGCTATGAAAAACTGTTTTTT.

This chain joins TRBV28 and TRBJ2-2, with D possibly TRBD2 on 5 matching bases. Germline CDR1 reads MDHEN; CDR2 reads SYDVKM. The CDR3 totals 14 residues. Trimming left V 5 bases short and J 4 bases short, with 11 bases between. This CDR3 reads CASSPIRGTGELFF. The CDR3 DNA reads TGTGCCAGCAGTCCCATCCGGGGCACCGGGGAGCTGTTTTTT.

The gene calls are TRBV25-1 and TRBJ2-5, with 9 bases identical to TRBD2. Trimming at V came to 7 bases and at J to 2 bases, leaving 5 bases not matched to a gene. This CDR3 spans 14 amino acids. Germline V CDR1 and CDR2: MGHDK, SYGVNS. CDR3 sequence (DNA): TGTGCCAGCACCCGACTAGCGGCTCAAGAGACCCAGTACTTC. This codes for CASTRLAAQETQYF.